This entry lists 26 T cell receptor beta chains sequenced from one sample in a study of blood T cell repertoires in COVID-19. The protocol was immunoSEQ multiplex PCR, while the TCRdb copy is restricted to in-frame clones and leaves out a portion. In the table there are roughly 330,000 clones, roughly 87% of which are singletons. Sequencing was done on a sample of peripheral blood. These receptors came from a man aged 30 to 39 with COVID-19, enrolled during active disease.

The chain recombines TRBV5-1 with TRBJ1-2; the D gene is possibly TRBD1 (5 bases). In germline, CDR1 is SGHRS, CDR2 YFSETQ. The V end was cut by 0 bases, the J end by 3 bases, with 12 bases between. The CDR3 length is 15 residues. The CDR3 reads CASSLADNLHYGYTF. The CDR3 bases are TGCGCCAGCAGCTTGGCGGACAATCTTCACTATGGCTACACCTTC.

This clone was seen a single time. The gene calls are TRBV18 and TRBJ1-1; possibly TRBD1 for D (5 bases). Germline values: CDR1 KGHSH, CDR2 LQKENI. Deletions cut 3 bases from V and 1 base from J, with 12 bases between. The CDR3 length is 15 residues. The CDR3 DNA is TGTGCCAGCTCACCCTTGCGGGACGGGAACACTGAAGCTTTCTTT. This codes for CASSPLRDGNTEAFF.

This chain links TRBV9 with TRBJ2-3; 13 bases map to TRBD2. CDR1 and CDR2 from the germline V gene are SGDLS and YYNGEE. Losses at the gene ends were 3 bases for V and 2 bases for J; bases not matched to a gene: 6. The CDR3 spans 17 residues. The CDR3 loop reads CASSDRLAGGITDTQYF. DNA for the CDR3: TGTGCCAGCAGCGATAGACTAGCGGGGGGTATCACAGATACGCAGTATTTT. Looking up the rest from reference TRBV9 and TRBJ2-3 gives the full variable domain: DSGVTQTPKHLITATGQRVTLRCSPRSGDLSVYWYQQSLDQGLQFLIQYYNGEERAKGNILERFSAQQFPDLHSELNLSSLELGDSALYFCASSDRLAGGITDTQYFGPGTRLTVL.

V gene TRBV7-9 combines with J gene TRBJ2-3; 10 bases match TRBD1. The CDR3 runs 17 residues. From germline, CDR1 is SEHNR and CDR2 FQNEAQ (reference sequence). V shed 3 bases, J shed 3 bases, and the junction held 9 bases outside the gene matches. The CDR3 here is CASSLRQGASVTDTQYF. Here the CDR3 DNA reads TGTGCCAGCAGCTTGAGACAGGGGGCTTCGGTGACAGATACGCAGTATTTT.

The genes are TRBV7-3 and TRBJ2-3; 7 positions agree with TRBD2. The CDR3 contains 17 residues. The germline V gene has CDR1 SGHTA and CDR2 FQGTGA. J lost 4 bases, V lost 1 base, and 11 bases had no gene match. The CDR3 loop reads CASSLKLAGAFPDTQYF. CDR3 nucleotides: TGTGCCAGCAGCTTAAAATTGGCGGGAGCGTTTCCAGATACGCAGTATTTT.

The chain couples TRBV4-3 to TRBJ1-6, with 7 bases aligning to TRBD1. Germline V gene lookup returns CDR1 LGHNA and CDR2 YSLEER. V shed 1 base and J 3 bases; nucleotides not matched to a gene: 3. The CDR3 contains 16 residues. The CDR3 spells CASSQGTGNYNSPLHF. CDR3 sequence (DNA): TGCGCCAGCAGCCAAGGGACAGGAAACTATAATTCACCCCTCCACTTT.

V and J are TRBV6-6 and TRBJ2-7, with 10 bases identical to TRBD1. J was trimmed by 2 bases and V by 2 bases; bases with no gene match: 3. Germline lookup yields CDR1 MNHNY and CDR2 SVGAGI (reference sequence). There are 15 residues in the CDR3. The CDR3 DNA reads as TGTGCCAGCAGTTACGGGGACAGGGGTACCTACGAGCAGTACTTC. Its protein product is CASSYGDRGTYEQYF.

The chain is built from TRBV7-9 and TRBJ2-3; TRBD2 aligns across 9 bases. Germline lookup yields CDR1 SEHNR and CDR2 FQNEAQ (reference sequence). The CDR3 runs 13 residues. The V and J ends lost 10 bases and 3 bases, in that order; junction bases with no gene match: 5. DNA for the CDR3: TGTGCCACCCTAGCGGGGCGGACAGATACGCAGTATTTT. Translation: CATLAGRTDTQYF.

The chain couples TRBV30 to TRBJ2-7, with D possibly matching TRBD2 (6 bases). CDR1 is GTSNPN, CDR2 SVGIG, per germline (reference sequence). This CDR3 has 14 amino acids. V gave up 3 bases and J gave up 1 base, with 13 bases separating them. As DNA, the CDR3 is TGTGCCTGGAGGCGGGACCGAACGTCCTACGAGCAGTACTTC. The encoded protein is CAWRRDRTSYEQYF.

The chain uses TRBV18 and TRBJ1-1; D is unclear. The CDR3 runs 15 residues. Per germline, CDR1 KGHSH and CDR2 LQKENI. The ends were cut back, 4 bases at V and 0 bases at J, with 12 bases in the middle. CDR3 sequence reads: CASSRPDLLNTEAFF. CDR3 nucleotides: TGTGCCAGCTCACGACCAGACTTACTGAACACTGAAGCTTTCTTT.

The chain joins TRBV6-5 to TRBJ2-5; tentative D call: TRBD1 (5 bases). Trimming left V 6 bases short and J 5 bases short, with 16 bases between. The CDR3 consists of 14 residues. Looked up from germline, CDR1 is MNHEY and CDR2 is SVGAGI. The chain's CDR3 is CASSQDPGAETQYF. CDR3 in DNA: TGTGCCAGCAGCCAGGATCCTGGGGCGGAGACCCAGTACTTC.

V and J are TRBV7-2 and TRBJ2-6; TRBD1 matches 7 bases. J gave up 3 bases and V 5 bases, and 10 bases lay outside the gene matches. There are 17 residues in the CDR3. Germline CDR1 is SGHTA and CDR2 is FQGNSA. CDR3: CASSPRGQAFGANVLTF. The CDR3 region has the DNA TGTGCCAGCAGCCCACGTGGACAGGCCTTTGGGGCCAACGTCCTGACTTTC.

The chain is built from TRBV6-5 and TRBJ1-1; 7 bases line up with TRBD1. The CDR3 runs to 13 residues. Germline CDR1 is MNHEY and CDR2 is SVGAGI. V trimming: 5 bases; J trimming: 6 bases; junction bases outside the gene matches: 6. This CDR3 is CASSPDRFAEAFF. The CDR3 region has the DNA TGTGCCAGCAGTCCGGACAGGTTCGCTGAAGCTTTCTTT.

V gene TRBV6-2 or TRBV6-3 combines with J gene TRBJ1-5; the D gene is possibly TRBD1 (6 bases). CDR1 is MNHEY, CDR2 SVGEGT, per germline. The CDR3 sequence is 16 residues long. Trimming took off 6 bases at V and 3 bases at J, with 18 bases between the two ends. CDR3 amino acids: CASSPYKTGPNQPQHF. CDR3 bases: TGTGCCAGCAGCCCCTATAAAACAGGGCCCAATCAGCCCCAGCATTTT.

This chain links TRBV6-5 with TRBJ2-5; possibly TRBD1 for D (6 bases). CDR3 size: 14 residues. Germline lookup yields CDR1 MNHEY and CDR2 SVGAGI. V lost 6 bases and J 2 bases, leaving 13 bases between the germline ends. CDR3 nucleotide sequence: TGTGCCAGCAGACAGGGTCTGTGGCAAGAGACCCAGTACTTC. It specifies CASRQGLWQETQYF.

The V and J genes are TRBV4-3 and TRBJ2-7; 9 positions agree with TRBD1. CDR1 LGHNA and CDR2 YSLEER come from the germline V gene. V gave up 1 base and J gave up 3 bases; unmatched junction bases: 7. This CDR3 has 16 amino acids. CDR3 DNA: TGCGCCAGCAGCCAAGCGGAGGGGACAGGGAGCTACGAGCAGTACTTC. Protein product: CASSQAEGTGSYEQYF.

The gene calls are TRBV15 and TRBJ2-3, with 7 bases lining up with TRBD1. After removal of 3 bases from V and 13 bases from J, the junction contained 10 bases not matched to a gene. The CDR3 runs to 13 residues. Germline CDR1 reads LNHNV; CDR2 reads YYDKDF (reference sequence). The CDR3 DNA reads as TGTGCCACCAGCAGTGATAGACAGGGCCAGGAGTATTTT. Translation: CATSSDRQGQEYF. The whole variable domain, remainder taken from reference TRBV15 and TRBJ2-3, is DAMVIQNPRYQVTQFGKPVTLSCSQTLNHNVMYWYQQKSSQAPKLLFHYYDKDFNNEADTPDNFQSRRPNTSFCFLDIRSPGLGDTAMYLCATSSDRQGQEYFGPGTRLTVL.

The J gene is TRBJ2-1, the V gene TRBV5-1; 12 nucleotides align to TRBD2. The CDR3 totals 16 residues. V lost 4 bases and J lost 7; bases outside the gene matches: 9. Germline-derived CDR1 and CDR2 are SGHRS and YFSETQ. CDR3 DNA: TGCGCCAGCAGCCAGCCGGGACTAGCGGGCCTAAATGAGCAGTTCTTC. Protein product: CASSQPGLAGLNEQFF.

V usage is TRBV3-1 (or the pseudogene TRBV3-2) and J usage is TRBJ1-2; 8 nucleotides agree with TRBD1. After removal of 0 bases from V and 8 bases from J, the junction contained 8 bases not matched to a gene. The germline CDR1 and CDR2 sequences are LGHDT and YNNKEL (reference sequence). The CDR3 length is 15 residues. The DNA of the CDR3 is TGTGCCAGCAGCCAAGAGACCGGGACAGGCGGGGGCTACACCTTC. Protein: CASSQETGTGGGYTF.

The rearrangement links TRBV24-1 to TRBJ2-1, with D hard to call. The germline V and J ends were trimmed by 2 bases and 3 bases, with 10 bases remaining between them. The CDR3 is 15 amino acids. The germline V gene has CDR1 KGHDR and CDR2 SFDVKD. The CDR3 DNA sequence: TGTGCCACCAGTGATTCGGCGAGGAACTACAATGAGCAGTTCTTC. This codes for CATSDSARNYNEQFF.

The chain is built from TRBV27 and TRBJ2-3; the D gene is possibly TRBD2 (6 bases). The V gene lost 3 bases and the J gene lost 0 bases, with 10 bases spanning the gap. This CDR3 has 15 residues. Germline CDR1 is MNHEY and CDR2 is SMNVEV (reference sequence). CDR3 protein: CASSFRTKSTDTQYF. The CDR3, as DNA: TGTGCCAGCAGTTTTCGGACTAAAAGCACAGATACGCAGTATTTT.

V usage is TRBV28 and J usage is TRBJ1-6, with a possible D match to TRBD1 (6 bases). The CDR3 runs to 17 residues. CDR1 MDHEN and CDR2 SYDVKM come from the germline V gene. V was cut by 4 bases and J by 10 bases, with 23 bases left in between. CDR3 in amino acids: CASSSPTGSGDRSPLHF. CDR3 DNA: TGTGCCAGCAGTTCCCCCACAGGGAGTGGGGATCGCTCACCCCTCCACTTT.

The chain joins TRBV28 to TRBJ1-5, with D unresolved. The ends were cut back, 10 bases at V and 0 bases at J, with 16 bases in the middle. Germline CDR1 is MDHEN and CDR2 is SYDVKM. The length of the CDR3 is 15 residues. The CDR3 sequence: CAILPGSYSNQPQHF. In DNA form, the CDR3 reads TGTGCCATTCTCCCTGGGAGTTATAGCAATCAGCCCCAGCATTTT.

This clone was seen only a few times. The chain links TRBV7-7 to TRBJ2-5; 10 nucleotides line up with TRBD2. The CDR3 length is 16 residues. Germline CDR1 SSHAT, CDR2 FNYEAQ (reference sequence). The trim removed 1 base at V and 1 base at J, leaving 3 bases unmatched. The DNA for the CDR3 is TGTGCCAGCAGCTTAGGACTAGCGGGTTCCCAAGAGACCCAGTACTTC. Its translation is CASSLGLAGSQETQYF.

V gene TRBV30 combines with J gene TRBJ2-7, with D possibly being TRBD1 (7 bases). The CDR3 totals 16 residues. Germline V gives CDR1 GTSNPN, CDR2 SVGIG (reference sequence). With 1 base removed from V and 1 base from J, the gap between germline ends came to 17 bases. The CDR3 sequence: CAWSAQGGLKSYEQYF. In DNA form, the CDR3 reads TGTGCCTGGAGTGCTCAGGGGGGCCTAAAATCCTACGAGCAGTACTTC.

The chain links TRBV18 to TRBJ2-2; unclear D gene. Germline-derived CDR1 and CDR2 are KGHSH and LQKENI. The CDR3 contains 16 residues. Trimming took off 3 bases at V and 6 bases at J, with 17 bases between the two ends. CDR3 region: CASSPPAGGRAGELFF. CDR3 sequence (DNA): TGTGCCAGCTCACCCCCGGCTGGTGGTCGGGCCGGGGAGCTGTTTTTT. Drawing the rest from reference TRBV18 and TRBJ2-2, the complete variable domain is NAGVMQNPRHLVRRRGQEARLRCSPMKGHSHVYWYRQLPEEGLKFMVYLQKENIIDESGMPKERFSAEFPKEGPSILRIQQVVRGDSAAYFCASSPPAGGRAGELFFGEGSRLTVL.